Sequencing of this TCR beta chain was carried out in a study of T-cell reconstitution after alpha-beta-depleted transplantation in children. General study points: When one year had passed after transplant, most T-cell counts and diversity came from newly produced T cells. Several hundred rapidly expanded clones from non-depleted graft cells reportedly supplied alpha-beta T cells about two months post-transplant. The high TCRbeta diversity at day 60 in some patients came from surviving recipient T cells and thymic progenitors.

Ten or more counts support this clonotype. Its matching antigen is unknown. Unique molecular identifiers were used to barcode this TCRbeta library. TCRdb reprocessed the PCR reads with MiXCR, giving one entry per CDR3 protein. The sample holds roughly 100,000 distinct CDR3 sequences, 7% to 8% seen once. V was shortened by 5 bases and J by 3 bases, with 16 bases between the two germline ends. This CDR3 region has 15 residues. Germline CDR1 reads SGHRS; CDR2 reads YFSETQ. This chain uses TRBV5-1 with TRBJ2-3; D is unresolved. The source is a boy between 2 and 10 years old with acute lymphoblastic leukemia, due to receive a stem cell transplant. Source: PBMCs, taken before TCRalphabeta/CD19-depleted stem cell transplant. This CDR3 reads CASRRTPGRTDTQYF. As DNA, the CDR3 is TGCGCCAGCAGACGCACGCCGGGTCGAACAGATACGCAGTATTTT.